Below, one T cell receptor beta chain is given with its context. Its target is not known. The junction does not match germline at one end; this may be a read error. A primer matching the constant region was used to make TCR beta cDNA from approximately 500 ng of total RNA. Generation of the TCR beta libraries relied on three nested multiplex PCR rounds using slightly modified ARM-PCR. TRBV1-TRBV30 forward primers and a C-beta reverse primer were used in the first two PCR rounds, which each ran for about 10 cycles. TCRdb recomputed calls from the multiplex PCR reads with MiXCR, one row per CDR3 protein. The table records tens of thousands of distinct CDR3 sequences, around 80% of them present only once. This record belongs to a study of tumor-infiltrating lymphocytes in primary liver carcinoma. Points from the study as a whole: Among the pair types, tumor region pairs showed more overlap than tumor-adjacent and tumor-blood pairs. Detection in all five tumor regions applied to only about 7.5-24% of top clones. The study found a significantly higher top-250-clone fraction in tumors than in blood (p = 0.039).

Joint extraction of RNA and DNA used about 17-30 mg of bulk tissue that was unsorted. Each tumor had five separate regions sampled. CDR3 size: 13 residues. The germline V gene has CDR1 MDHEN and CDR2 SYDVKM. The rearrangement uses TRBV28 and TRBJ2-1; no clear D. The TCR sequence derives from a man aged 40-49 years with primary liver carcinoma and hepatitis B virus infection. The sample was liver tumor tissue from sampling region 5. Subset denoted: tumor region T5, tumor centre. Here the CDR3 reads CASNLWWVHEQFF. Written as DNA, the CDR3 is TGTGCCAGCAATTTATGGTGGGTACATGAGCAGTTCTTC.